These 22 T cell receptor beta chains were sequenced from one sample in a study of T cell responses to AZD1222 COVID-19 vaccine (dated by TCRdb to the early 2020s). Libraries were built with the immunoSEQ multiplex PCR assay. This is the immuneACCESS table as TCRdb keeps it, with only in-frame sequences that have V and J called. A part of the clones is gone; compared with another copy, unresolved V genes explain less than half, and the rest is unexplained. For this sample there are some 120,000 clones; 75% to 90% appear just once. The ten largest clonotypes hold roughly 4% of the sample. The sample's time point label is to be understood as: about 28 days (+/-7) after the second vaccine dose. This material consisted of peripheral blood, taken 28 days after the second AZD1222 dose. These receptors all come from an adult who received the AZD1222 COVID-19 vaccine.

The chain links TRBV19 to TRBJ2-7; possibly TRBD1 or TRBD2 for D (5 bases each). Looked up from germline, CDR1 is LNHDA and CDR2 is SQIVND (reference sequence). The CDR3 length is 13 residues. With 8 bases removed from V and 4 bases from J, the gap between germline ends came to 15 bases. CDR3 sequence: CASSPGPLYEQYF. As DNA, the CDR3 is TGTGCCAGTTCACCGGGGCCGTTATACGAGCAGTACTTC.

The V call is TRBV23-1, the J call TRBJ2-3, with D tentatively TRBD1 (5 bases). TRBV23-1 is annotated as an ORF whose role is uncertain. This CDR3 region has 18 residues. V lost 0 bases and J lost 0, with 16 bases in between. CDR3 DNA: TGCGCCAGCAGTCAATCCCGGACATCCGAACCCAGCACAGATACGCAGTATTTT. This encodes CASSQSRTSEPSTDTQYF.

The chain links TRBV7-2 to TRBJ2-5; a possible D gene is TRBD2 (6 bases). The V end was cut by 5 bases, the J end by 3 bases, with 13 bases between. Germline V gene data show CDR1 as SGHTA and CDR2 as FQGNSA. CDR3 length: 14 residues. The DNA for the CDR3 is TGTGCCAGCAGCCGGGGACTGGCCAAAGAGACCCAGTACTTC. Its protein is CASSRGLAKETQYF.

The genes are TRBV9 and TRBJ1-2; a possible D gene is TRBD1 (5 bases). From germline, CDR1 is SGDLS and CDR2 YYNGEE. V lost 0 bases and J 4 bases, leaving 10 bases between the germline ends. This CDR3 is 14 amino acids long. CDR3 DNA: TGTGCCAGCAGCGTAGGGGCGGGGGGCTATGGCTACACCTTC. This gives the protein CASSVGAGGYGYTF.

J is TRBJ2-5 and V is TRBV30; D possibly corresponds to TRBD2 (7 bases). The CDR3 is 14 residues long. From germline, CDR1 is GTSNPN and CDR2 SVGIG (reference sequence). V shed 0 bases and J shed 4 bases, with 12 bases lying between them. The CDR3 nucleotides are TGTGCCTGGAGTGTAGGTGGGGGGGCAGAGACCCAGTACTTC. Protein: CAWSVGGGAETQYF.

This chain connects TRBV9 to TRBJ2-7, with D tentatively TRBD1 (6 bases). The germline V gene has CDR1 SGDLS and CDR2 YYNGEE. This CDR3 is 15 amino acids long. Trimming stripped 0 bases from V and 2 bases from J, with 12 bases between. This chain's CDR3 is CASSVDPTGTYEQYF. CDR3 sequence (DNA): TGTGCCAGCAGCGTAGACCCCACAGGGACCTACGAGCAGTACTTC.

This rearrangement joins TRBV19 to TRBJ1-4, with a weak D call TRBD1 (6 bases). V was cut by 5 bases and J by 5 bases, with 12 bases left in between. Germline V gene sequence: CDR1 LNHDA, CDR2 SQIVND (reference sequence). This CDR3 has 14 residues. CDR3 region: CASSLTGSNEKLFF. CDR3 coding DNA: TGTGCCAGTAGTCTGACAGGATCAAATGAAAAACTGTTTTTT.

V gene TRBV4-1 combines with J gene TRBJ1-2; weak D call: TRBD1 (5 bases). CDR3 size: 16 residues. The germline gives CDR1 MGHRA, CDR2 YSYEKL. V dropped 1 base and J dropped 7 bases, with 19 bases sitting between them. CDR3 DNA sequence: TGCGCCAGCAGCCAAGTTTCCAGGGCCCTCGGGGGTGGCTACACCTTC. Amino acids: CASSQVSRALGGGYTF.

This chain uses TRBV10-3 with TRBJ1-4; 9 bases agree with TRBD1. This CDR3 contains 14 residues. V was pared by 4 bases and J by 5 bases, with 2 bases of the junction left unmatched. Germline lookup yields CDR1 ENHRY and CDR2 SYGVKD. CDR3 sequence reads: CAISAGTGNEKLFF. CDR3 DNA sequence: TGTGCCATCAGTGCAGGGACAGGGAATGAAAAACTGTTTTTT.

The chain has TRBV18 and TRBJ2-1; 13 bases align to TRBD2. Unmatched junction bases numbered 2, after V lost 3 bases and J lost 6 bases. The CDR3 is 15 residues long. Germline CDR1 is KGHSH and CDR2 is LQKENI. The chain's CDR3 is CASSPGTSGANEQFF. DNA for the CDR3: TGTGCCAGCTCACCCGGGACTAGCGGGGCCAATGAGCAGTTCTTC.

CDR3 DNA sequence: TGCAGTGCTAGTCGGTCCGGGACAGGGCCATACGAGCAGTACTTC. It codes for CSASRSGTGPYEQYF. The chain employs TRBV20-1 and TRBJ2-7, with 9 bases lining up with TRBD1. The germline CDR1 and CDR2 sequences are DFQATT and SNEGSKA (reference sequence). After removal of 3 bases from V and 4 bases from J, the junction contained 10 bases not matched to a gene. The CDR3 contains 15 residues.

V and J are TRBV18 and TRBJ2-2, with 7 nucleotides matching TRBD1. The germline CDR1 and CDR2 sequences are KGHSH and LQKENI. The CDR3 is made up of 17 amino acids. V was clipped by 0 bases and J by 4 bases; unmatched bases: 8. CDR3 in DNA: TGTGCCAGCTCACCACCGGCTCAGGGGGAGCTCACCGGGGAGCTGTTTTTT. It codes for CASSPPAQGELTGELFF. The full variable domain, rest sourced from reference TRBV18 and TRBJ2-2, is NAGVMQNPRHLVRRRGQEARLRCSPMKGHSHVYWYRQLPEEGLKFMVYLQKENIIDESGMPKERFSAEFPKEGPSILRIQQVVRGDSAAYFCASSPPAQGELTGELFFGEGSRLTVL.

The chain joins TRBV30 to TRBJ1-1; the D is unclear. The CDR3 has 14 residues. Germline V gene sequence: CDR1 GTSNPN, CDR2 SVGIG (reference sequence). Trimming took 0 bases from V and 1 from J, leaving 9 bases between them. CDR3 residues: CAWSVVGRNTEAFF. The CDR3 coding sequence is TGTGCCTGGAGTGTGGTGGGCAGGAACACTGAAGCTTTCTTT. Combining the CDR3 with reference TRBV30 and TRBJ1-1 gives the whole variable domain SQTIHQWPATLVQPVGSPLSLECTVEGTSNPNLYWYRQAAGRGLQLLFYSVGIGQISSEVPQNLSASRPQDRQFILSSKKLLLSDSGFYLCAWSVVGRNTEAFFGQGTRLTVV.

The V gene is TRBV2, the J gene TRBJ1-5; 7 bases match TRBD1. This CDR3 spans 18 amino acids. Germline assignment: CDR1 SNHLY and CDR2 FYNNEI. V was pared by 6 bases and J by 4 bases, with 18 bases of the junction left unmatched. In DNA, the CDR3 is TGTGCCAGCAGCCCGCTCCCCACCGGGACAGCTACAAATCAGCCCCAGCATTTT. The encoded protein is CASSPLPTGTATNQPQHF.

The chain couples TRBV3-1 (or the pseudogene TRBV3-2) to TRBJ2-1; possibly TRBD2 for D (7 bases). Germline V gene lookup returns CDR1 LGHDT and CDR2 YNNKEL (reference sequence). The germline V and J ends were trimmed by 5 bases and 7 bases, with 15 bases remaining between them. The CDR3 has 14 amino acids. Here the CDR3 reads CASSSGGRGNEQFF. CDR3 bases: TGTGCCAGCAGCAGTGGGGGGAGGGGGAATGAGCAGTTCTTC.

V and J are TRBV9 and TRBJ1-3, with D possibly TRBD1 on 5 matching bases. Germline lookup yields CDR1 SGDLS and CDR2 YYNGEE. CDR3 length equals 14 residues. V gave up 1 base and J gave up 2 bases, with 7 bases separating them. The CDR3 loop is CASSVSQAGNTIYF. CDR3 coding DNA: TGTGCCAGCAGCGTATCACAGGCTGGAAACACCATATATTTT.

The chain couples TRBV5-1 to TRBJ1-4; D is uncertain. Per germline, CDR1 SGHRS and CDR2 YFSETQ. The V end was cut by 1 base, the J end by 0 bases, with 4 bases between. The CDR3 is made up of 14 amino acids. CDR3 sequence (DNA): TGCGCCAGCAGCTTGAGATCAACTAATGAAAAACTGTTTTTT. Protein: CASSLRSTNEKLFF. Full variable domain (outside the CDR3, taken from reference TRBV5-1 and TRBJ1-4): KAGVTQTPRYLIKTRGQQVTLSCSPISGHRSVSWYQQTPGQGLQFLFEYFSETQRNKGNFPGRFSGRQFSNSRSEMNVSTLELGDSALYLCASSLRSTNEKLFFGSGTQLSVL.

The chain recombines TRBV7-9 with TRBJ1-4; weak D call: TRBD1 (5 bases). Between the trimmed V and J ends, which lost 1 base and 2 bases, there was a span of 8 bases. Germline CDR1 SEHNR, CDR2 FQNEAQ (reference sequence). The CDR3 has 15 residues. CDR3 coding DNA: TGTGCCAGCAGCTTAGACTGGGGGACTAATGAAAAACTGTTTTTT. Translating it yields CASSLDWGTNEKLFF.

V gene TRBV5-4 combines with J gene TRBJ1-6; D is undetermined. The germline V gene encodes CDR1 SGHNT and CDR2 YYREEE (reference sequence). This CDR3 has 17 residues. Trimming pared 0 bases from V and 0 bases from J, leaving 10 bases between. CDR3 DNA sequence: TGTGCCAGCAGCTTGGGGGCGGTAAGCTCCTATAATTCACCCCTCCACTTT. The encoded protein is CASSLGAVSSYNSPLHF.

This chain uses TRBV9 with TRBJ1-4; D may be TRBD1 (5 bases). V shed 0 bases and J shed 5 bases, with 11 bases lying between them. Germline CDR1 SGDLS, CDR2 YYNGEE. The CDR3 is made up of 15 amino acids. This CDR3 is CASSVEGGVNEKLFF. CDR3 nucleotide sequence: TGTGCCAGCAGCGTAGAAGGAGGGGTCAATGAAAAACTGTTTTTT.

The sample holds one count of this clone. The chain combines TRBV6-5 with TRBJ1-1; 8 nucleotides align to TRBD1. V lost 4 bases to trimming and J lost 7 bases; unmatched junction nucleotides: 5. The CDR3 consists of 13 residues. CDR1 MNHEY and CDR2 SVGAGI come from the germline V gene. CDR3 sequence reads: CASSLQGVSEAFF. In DNA, the CDR3 is TGTGCCAGCAGTTTACAGGGGGTTAGTGAAGCTTTCTTT.

The genes are TRBV10-1 and TRBJ2-1; TRBD2 agrees at 14 bases. The CDR3 consists of 16 residues. Germline V gene lookup returns CDR1 WNHNN and CDR2 SYGVQD (reference sequence). After removal of 3 bases from V and 8 bases from J, the junction contained 6 bases not matched to a gene. The CDR3 protein is CASSDLRTSGGHEQFF. CDR3 bases: TGCGCCAGCAGTGATCTCAGGACTAGCGGGGGGCATGAGCAGTTCTTC.